At least ten counts were recorded for the clone carrying this T cell receptor beta chain. Its target is unknown. Germline V gives CDR1 ENHRY, CDR2 SYGVKD. Trimming removed 6 bases at V and 9 bases at J, with 21 bases between. The length of the CDR3 is 15 residues. The data were taken from a study of T-cell reconstitution after alpha-beta-depleted transplantation in children. Whole-study findings and limits: It was surviving recipient T cells and thymic progenitors that gave some patients high TCRbeta diversity at day 60. The authors attributed T-cell counts and diversity one year after transplant mostly to newly produced T cells. The study reportedly traced alpha-beta T cells about two months after transplant to several hundred expanded graft clones.

Preparing the TCRbeta library involved the use of unique molecular identifiers. Via MiXCR, TCRdb re-called the PCR reads, giving one row per CDR3 protein. This sample carries 25,000 to 30,000 distinct CDR3 sequences, roughly 6% of them seen once, and the ten largest clones take roughly 7%. The origin of this receptor is a male patient aged 10 to 17 who had a stem cell transplant for acute myeloid leukemia, so the T cells may come from the graft donor. Sequenced material: PBMCs, mostly from graft donor cells, taken 180 days after TCRalphabeta/CD19-depleted stem cell transplant. The chain is built from TRBV10-3 and TRBJ2-1; possibly TRBD2 for D (6 bases). As DNA, the CDR3 is TGTGCCATCAGGCGGACGGGGGATACATTGGGTGAGCAGTTCTTC. This gives the protein CAIRRTGDTLGEQFF.